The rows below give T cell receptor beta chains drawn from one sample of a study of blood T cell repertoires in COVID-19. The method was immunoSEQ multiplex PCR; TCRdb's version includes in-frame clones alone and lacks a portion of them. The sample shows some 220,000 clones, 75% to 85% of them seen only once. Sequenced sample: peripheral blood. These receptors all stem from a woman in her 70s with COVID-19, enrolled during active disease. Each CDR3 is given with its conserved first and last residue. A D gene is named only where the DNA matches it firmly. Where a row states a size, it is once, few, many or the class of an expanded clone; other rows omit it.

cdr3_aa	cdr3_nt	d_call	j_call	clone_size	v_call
CSAHRGIEAFF	TGCAGTGCTCACAGGGGTATCGAAGCTTTCTTT	TRBD1	TRBJ1-1	NA	TRBV20-1
CASSSDRSRRAEAFF	TGCGCCAGCAGCTCTGACAGGTCACGAAGGGCTGAAGCTTTCTTT	NA	TRBJ1-1	NA	TRBV5-1
CASSQDETGGSYEQYF	TGTGCCAGCAGCCAAGATGAGACGGGAGGGTCCTACGAGCAGTACTTC	TRBD2	TRBJ2-7	NA	TRBV4-2
CAISESGETQYF	TGTGCCATCAGTGAGTCCGGGGAGACCCAGTACTTC	NA	TRBJ2-5	NA	TRBV10-3
CASSSVPPPGELFF	TGTGCCAGCAGCTCGGTACCCCCCCCCGGGGAGCTGTTTTTT	NA	TRBJ2-2	NA	TRBV7-2
CASSPGDTDTQYF	TGTGCCAGCTCACCAGGAGACACAGATACGCAGTATTTT	NA	TRBJ2-3	NA	TRBV18
CASKRQREGTGYGYTF	TGTGCCAGTAAGCGACAGAGGGAGGGGACCGGCTATGGCTACACCTTC	NA	TRBJ1-2	once	TRBV19
CASSEGFDSHYGYTF	TGTGCCAGCAGTGAAGGGTTTGACAGCCACTATGGCTACACCTTC	NA	TRBJ1-2	NA	TRBV6-1
CASSYSRGRSNQPQHF	TGTGCCAGCAGTTACTCTCGGGGTAGGAGCAATCAGCCCCAGCATTTT	NA	TRBJ1-5	NA	TRBV6-2/TRBV6-3
CASRGQDNQPQHF	TGTGCCAGCAGGGGACAGGACAATCAGCCCCAGCATTTT	TRBD1	TRBJ1-5	NA	TRBV5-5
CASSLDFYNEQFF	TGTGCCAGCAGCTTAGACTTCTACAATGAGCAGTTCTTC	NA	TRBJ2-1	NA	TRBV7-2
CASSLPGQGGELFF	TGTGCCAGCAGCTTACCAGGGCAGGGCGGGGAGCTGTTTTTT	NA	TRBJ2-2	NA	TRBV7-6
CASSLPGGGSGNTIYF	TGTGCCAGCAGCTTGCCAGGGGGAGGCTCTGGAAACACCATATATTTT	TRBD1	TRBJ1-3	once	TRBV5-6
CASSLVSAADRVGYTF	TGTGCCAGCAGCTTGGTATCGGCGGCGGACAGGGTTGGCTACACCTTC	TRBD1	TRBJ1-2	NA	TRBV5-4
CASSLGLADQETQYF	TGTGCCAGCAGTCTGGGACTAGCAGACCAAGAGACCCAGTACTTC	TRBD2	TRBJ2-5	few	TRBV7-8
CASRKDRGDTQYF	TGTGCCAGCAGGAAGGACAGAGGAGATACGCAGTATTTT	NA	TRBJ2-3	NA	TRBV6-5